What follows are 9 T cell receptor beta chains derived from one specimen sequenced in a study of siplizumab effects on memory and regulatory T cells. Generated by immunoSEQ multiplex PCR, the TCRdb table keeps only in-frame clones and is missing some. The sample carries around 100,000 clones, roughly 92% recorded once. The source material was Tregs sorted from blood. Receptors were obtained from a human donor in good health.

The J gene is TRBJ1-2, the V gene TRBV29-1; unclear D gene. Trimming left V 5 bases short and J 5 bases short, with 12 bases between. The CDR3 totals 12 residues. CDR1 is SQVTM, CDR2 ANQGSEA, per germline. This chain's CDR3 is CSVRTDTYGYTF. The CDR3, as DNA: TGCAGCGTTCGGACGGATACGTATGGCTACACCTTC. The whole variable domain, remainder taken from reference TRBV29-1 and TRBJ1-2, is SAVISQKPSRDICQRGTSLTIQCQVDSQVTMMFWYRQQPGQSLTLIATANQGSEATYESGFVIDKFPISRPNLTFSTLTVSNMSPEDSSIYLCSVRTDTYGYTFGSGTRLTVV.

The rearrangement uses TRBV7-3 and TRBJ2-1; 8 bases are shared with TRBD1. V gave up 3 bases and J gave up 6 bases; unmatched junction bases: 7. Germline assignment: CDR1 SGHTA and CDR2 FQGTGA. This CDR3 has 15 residues. CDR3 residues: CASSFGQGLGNEQFF. The CDR3 coding sequence is TGTGCCAGCAGCTTCGGACAGGGCCTAGGCAATGAGCAGTTCTTC.

This clone was observed a single time. The DNA of the CDR3 is TGCGCCAGCAGCCCGGAGAGGGGTCCTCGGTTAGGCTACACCTTC. Translation gives CASSPERGPRLGYTF. This chain joins TRBV5-1 and TRBJ1-2; D is possibly TRBD1 (5 bases). The V gene lost 4 bases and the J gene lost 8 bases, with 21 bases spanning the gap. This CDR3 spans 15 amino acids. Germline CDR1 and CDR2: SGHRS and YFSETQ.

The chain is built from TRBV11-3 and TRBJ1-2, with D possibly being TRBD1 (5 bases). The CDR3 consists of 14 residues. Germline assignment: CDR1 SGHNT and CDR2 YENEEA. Trimming took 1 base from V and 2 from J, leaving 8 bases between them. The CDR3 loop is CASSLGGLNYGYTF. The CDR3 DNA reads as TGTGCCAGCAGCTTAGGGGGACTGAACTATGGCTACACCTTC.

The chain joins TRBV19 to TRBJ1-5; no clear D. Between the trimmed V and J ends, which lost 6 bases and 5 bases, there was a span of 8 bases. Germline CDR1 and CDR2: LNHDA and SQIVND (reference sequence). The CDR3 runs to 12 residues. For the CDR3, the DNA is TGTGCCAGTAGGAGTGGGTATCAGCCCCAGCATTTT. This translates into CASRSGYQPQHF.

The chain couples TRBV5-1 to TRBJ2-5; the match to TRBD2 covers 10 bases. Germline V CDR1 and CDR2: SGHRS, YFSETQ. Trimming removed 4 bases from V and 7 bases from J; junction bases left unmatched: 7. The CDR3 loop spans 14 amino acids. CDR3 in amino acids: CASSPGTSAGTQYF. The DNA of the CDR3 is TGCGCCAGCAGCCCCGGGACTAGCGCTGGGACCCAGTACTTC.

The chain carries TRBV27 and TRBJ1-2; D not certain. The ends were cut back, 1 base at V and 7 bases at J, with 16 bases in the middle. The CDR3 has 15 residues. The germline gives CDR1 MNHEY, CDR2 SMNVEV (reference sequence). The CDR3 sequence is CASSLFGGLHSGYTF. The CDR3 nucleotides read TGTGCCAGCAGTTTATTCGGCGGACTCCATAGTGGCTACACCTTC.

The V gene is TRBV14, the J gene TRBJ2-7; perhaps TRBD1 as D (6 bases). Germline CDR1 SGHDN, CDR2 FVKESK. The CDR3 is 17 amino acids. Trimming pared 3 bases from V and 1 base from J, leaving 19 bases between. CDR3 residues: CASSHVLGGRGSYEQYF. CDR3 nucleotide sequence: TGTGCCAGCAGCCATGTCCTAGGGGGTAGAGGATCCTACGAGCAGTACTTC.

The chain carries TRBV4-1 and TRBJ1-5; D is unclear. Germline CDR1 MGHRA, CDR2 YSYEKL. With 10 bases removed from V and 4 bases from J, the gap between germline ends came to 17 bases. This CDR3 contains 14 residues. The CDR3 sequence: CATSLQAGNQPQHF. CDR3 DNA: TGCGCCACCTCCCTCCAGGCTGGGAATCAGCCCCAGCATTTT.